This TCR beta chain was observed in a study of blood T cells in healthy people across ages (dated by TCRdb to the mid-2010s). For the study in its entirety: Template switching captured roughly one uniquely barcoded TCR beta cDNA molecule per two T cells in model experiments. Age-related changes in TCR beta repertoire diversity were measured in the study by deep sequencing normalized with unique cDNA molecular identifiers. The donors were split into four age groups: young (average 16 years), middle-aged (roughly 42), aged (approximately 60) and long-lived (roughly 77). Donors of different ages were randomly distributed across sequencing lanes to avoid experimental bias. For two donors (one aged 18 to 29 and one aged 80 or older), the study analyzed two additional independent replicas of 1 million unique cDNA reads from the same blood draw. What the research found in general, with its limitations: Observed TCR beta diversity correlated strongly with the percentage of naive T cells measured by flow cytometry. The CMV infection status of donors was not known, potentially confounding age-related changes in expanded clonotypes. Total diversity estimates from one million sequenced T cells were considered lower bounds and underestimates. Observed TCR beta diversity per million T cells fell roughly linearly with age, and a significant reduction was already apparent by age approximately 40. The long-lived group showed more naive CD4+ T cells, fewer expanded clones and increased TCR diversity than the aged group, suggesting age selection. Conclusive comparison of naive and antigen-experienced compartments was prevented by the profiling of bulk unsorted PBMCs.

The library was made by 5' RACE. Sequencing instrument: Illumina HiSeq 2500. A second PCR of about 7 to 12 cycles was performed with a sample-barcoded 5' primer and a J-beta primer mix. A template-switch 5' adaptor carrying 12 random nucleotides introduced a unique molecular identifier onto each TCR beta cDNA molecule. At least 2.5 million CDR3-containing paired-end reads were obtained from each sample. The Mint cDNA synthesis kit, primed by a TRBC-specific oligonucleotide, was used to synthesize first-strand cDNA from all RNA. Following uracil-DNA glycosylase treatment, all cDNA underwent a first 18-cycle PCR with the universal primers M1SS and BC2_uni_R. The authors' analysis ran thus. Normalization of each sample was performed by random selection of 1 million high-quality reads, each carrying a distinct molecular identifier. Instead of being binned into consensus sequences, reads with shared molecular identifiers were discarded. MiTCR, run with a Q25 quality threshold and the strictest error-elimination algorithm, handled CDR3 identification, clonotype clustering and error correction. A nonparametric unseen species model with Euler transformation was used to estimate a lower bound on total TCR beta diversity. TCRdb passed the public sequencing reads through fastp at Q25 and MiXCR, retaining productive beta sequences. Records with the same CDR3 protein are collapsed into one entry carrying the most frequent genes and DNA. Clone size and V and J calls follow TCRdb, not the original study. The sample yields 600,000 to 1,000,000 distinct CDR3 sequences; 58% were counted once. The biggest ten clones account for approximately 23% of the sample.

Measured from the cysteine to the phenylalanine, the CDR3 is 15 residues long. Here the CDR3 DNA is all that survives: 45 bases in frame from base 1. Trimming leaves V shorter by 2 bases and J shorter by 6 bases, with the junction holding 9 bases beyond the gene matches. The germline V gene gives CDR1 as MGHDK and CDR2 as SYGVNS. Donors were 30 to 45 systemically healthy Caucasian individuals from Russia aged roughly 6 to 95 years. Each donor gave around 9.5 milliliters of peripheral blood, collected into EDTA-treated Vacutainer tubes. Ficoll-Paque density-gradient centrifugation was used to isolate PBMCs, with at least 6.5 million per sample. Trizol reagent was used to extract total RNA from the PBMCs, yielding at least 6 micrograms per sample. The percentages of naive CD45RAhigh/CD27high T cells were determined by flow cytometry on a PBMC aliquot from every donor. Comments on this clonotype: Its antigen has not been determined. Per-base quality was not reported, and no clone a single base away is much larger than it.

The sample taken for sequencing was blood. In this chain, TRBV25-1 is recombined with TRBJ2-7, with 8 bases aligning to TRBD1. This clonotype was sampled from a man aged 25 to 45 in good health. The bases are TGTGCCAGCAGTGAAGTCGGTGCAGGGGGCGGCGAGCAGTACTTC. It specifies CASSEVGAGGGEQYF.